What follows are 20 T cell receptor beta chains derived from one specimen sequenced in a study of blood T cell repertoires in COVID-19. TCRdb's copy holds only in-frame clones and misses some; the assay was immunoSEQ multiplex PCR. Found here are a few hundred thousand clones, approximately 88% of them singletons; the top ten hold roughly 1.2%. The sample was PBMCs or T cells enriched from blood (not recorded which). The receptors derive from a woman aged 40 to 55 with acute COVID-19.

The V and J genes are TRBV28 and TRBJ1-2; perhaps TRBD1 as D (6 bases). V gave up 4 bases and J gave up 4 bases, with 19 bases separating them. Germline values: CDR1 MDHEN, CDR2 SYDVKM. The CDR3 spans 16 residues. This CDR3 is CASSSSGTPIRYGYTF. CDR3 nucleotides: TGTGCCAGCAGTTCTTCCGGGACACCTATACGCTATGGCTACACCTTC.

The chain combines TRBV21-1 with TRBJ2-1; the DNA was not compared with TRBD2, the D call given in the table. TRBV21-1 is given as a pseudogene. This CDR3 is built from 18 residues. The CDR3 spells CARIQTGTSGNISNEQFF. The CDR3 DNA reads as TGTGCCAGGATACAAACGGGCACTAGCGGGAATATTTCCAATGAGCAGTTCTTC.

The chain links TRBV19 to TRBJ2-5; 7 bases match TRBD2. Germline CDR1 is LNHDA and CDR2 is SQIVND (reference sequence). Trimming removed 6 bases from V and 1 base from J; junction bases left unmatched: 2. This CDR3 region has 13 residues. The DNA for the CDR3 is TGTGCCAGTAGCCGCGGGGGCCAAGAGACCCAGTACTTC. Its protein product is CASSRGGQETQYF.

This chain connects TRBV15 to TRBJ1-5, with TRBD1 identical over 10 bases. V shed 0 bases, J shed 6 bases, and the junction held 5 bases outside the gene matches. The CDR3 totals 16 residues. Germline V gene data show CDR1 as LNHNV and CDR2 as YYDKDF (reference sequence). CDR3 DNA: TGTGCCACCAGCAGAGATTTGACAGGGGGCGTTCAGCCCCAGCATTTT. Translating it yields CATSRDLTGGVQPQHF.

The chain has TRBV19 and TRBJ1-1; D not resolved. Looked up from germline, CDR1 is LNHDA and CDR2 is SQIVND (reference sequence). V shed 3 bases and J shed 0 bases, with 17 bases lying between them. This CDR3 has 17 amino acids. The CDR3 loop is CASSIQVPEKMNTEAFF. The CDR3 coding sequence is TGTGCCAGTAGTATTCAGGTTCCAGAAAAAATGAACACTGAAGCTTTCTTT. The full variable domain, completed using reference TRBV19 and TRBJ1-1, is DGGITQSPKYLFRKEGQNVTLSCEQNLNHDAMYWYRQDPGQGLRLIYYSQIVNDFQKGDIAEGYSVSREKKESFPLTVTSAQKNPTAFYLCASSIQVPEKMNTEAFFGQGTRLTVV.

This chain joins TRBV5-4 and TRBJ2-5; 7 bases are shared with TRBD2. Germline assignment: CDR1 SGHNT and CDR2 YYREEE (reference sequence). The CDR3 extends over 14 amino acids. V gave up 1 base and J gave up 4 bases; unmatched junction bases: 4. The CDR3 here is CASSLRGGGETQYF. CDR3 coding DNA: TGTGCCAGCAGCTTGAGGGGCGGGGGAGAGACCCAGTACTTC. Looking up the rest from reference TRBV5-4 and TRBJ2-5 gives the full variable domain: ETGVTQSPTHLIKTRGQQVTLRCSSQSGHNTVSWYQQALGQGPQFIFQYYREEENGRGNFPPRFSGLQFPNYSSELNVNALELDDSALYLCASSLRGGGETQYFGPGTRLLVL.

The chain joins TRBV27 to TRBJ1-3, with no clear D. Germline CDR1 is MNHEY and CDR2 is SMNVEV (reference sequence). The CDR3 sequence is 14 residues long. Trimming cost V 4 bases and J 2 bases, with 9 bases left between them. DNA of the CDR3: TGTGCCAGCAGTTCCCTCGGGGCTGGAAACACCATATATTTT. Translated: CASSSLGAGNTIYF.

This clone has only a few counts. This chain connects TRBV7-9 to TRBJ2-1; 10 nucleotides agree with TRBD2. The CDR3 is made up of 15 amino acids. The germline gives CDR1 SEHNR, CDR2 FQNEAQ (reference sequence). The J segment lost 4 bases and the V segment lost 5 bases, leaving 5 bases of the junction unmatched. In DNA, the CDR3 is TGTGCCAGCAGCCACGGACTAGCGGCGTACAATGAGCAGTTCTTC. Protein sequence: CASSHGLAAYNEQFF.

The CDR3 nucleotides are TGCGCCAGCAGCGTTTACCGGGACAGCGAGCTTCCTAACTATGGCTACACCTTC. Protein product: CASSVYRDSELPNYGYTF. This chain uses TRBV4-3 with TRBJ1-2; 7 nucleotides match TRBD1. Per germline, CDR1 LGHNA and CDR2 YSLEER. The CDR3 consists of 18 residues. V was pared by 5 bases and J by 0 bases, with 15 bases of the junction left unmatched.

The chain joins TRBV28 to TRBJ1-2; unclear D gene. CDR1 and CDR2 (germline): MDHEN, SYDVKM. The CDR3 is made up of 14 amino acids. The V end lost 5 bases, the J end lost 3 bases, and 13 bases lay between the germline ends. The CDR3 spells CASSDPRSYYGYTF. DNA of the CDR3: TGTGCCAGCAGTGACCCCAGGTCTTACTATGGCTACACCTTC.

V is TRBV10-1 and J is TRBJ2-7, with 11 nucleotides matching TRBD2. CDR3 size: 15 residues. J lost 3 bases, V lost 3 bases, and 4 bases had no gene match. The germline V gene has CDR1 WNHNN and CDR2 SYGVQD (reference sequence). The DNA for the CDR3 is TGCGCCAGCAGTGATCCCGGGACTAGCGGCTACGAGCAGTACTTC. Protein product: CASSDPGTSGYEQYF.

The chain recombines TRBV18 with TRBJ1-1; D may be TRBD1 (6 bases). Trimming removed 4 bases at V and 1 base at J, with 7 bases between. There are 13 residues in the CDR3. Germline V gives CDR1 KGHSH, CDR2 LQKENI. Here the CDR3 DNA reads TGTGCCAGCTCACGGGGACAGAACACTGAAGCTTTCTTT. Residues: CASSRGQNTEAFF.

In DNA, the CDR3 is TGTGCCAGCAGGAATAGAGATGAAAAACTGTTTTTT. Residues: CASRNRDEKLFF. This chain joins TRBV2 and TRBJ1-4, with D unresolved. This CDR3 spans 12 amino acids. Trimming stripped 6 bases from V and 6 bases from J, with 8 bases between. Germline V lookup: CDR1 SNHLY, CDR2 FYNNEI.

The chain employs TRBV4-2 and TRBJ1-2, with 9 bases matching TRBD1. The CDR3 covers 12 residues. V gave up 4 bases and J gave up 8 bases; unmatched junction bases: 2. In germline, CDR1 is LGHNA, CDR2 YNFKEQ. CDR3 nucleotide sequence: TGTGCCAGCAGCCGGGACAGGGAAGGCTACACCTTC. This gives the protein CASSRDREGYTF.

This clone has more than one count but fewer than ten. This chain connects TRBV19 to TRBJ1-1, with D hard to call. The CDR3 length is 15 residues. Germline lookup yields CDR1 LNHDA and CDR2 SQIVND (reference sequence). V lost 3 bases, J lost 4 bases, and 15 bases lay in between. The CDR3 sequence is CASSISAARGTEAFF. CDR3 bases: TGTGCCAGTAGTATTTCGGCAGCCCGGGGCACTGAAGCTTTCTTT.

V and J are TRBV11-3 and TRBJ2-2; 7 nucleotides align to TRBD1. In germline, CDR1 is SGHNT, CDR2 YENEEA. This CDR3 has 15 amino acids. J was trimmed by 3 bases and V by 3 bases; bases with no gene match: 4. The CDR3 spells CASSFTTGDTGELFF. The CDR3 DNA reads TGTGCCAGCAGCTTTACCACAGGGGACACCGGGGAGCTGTTTTTT.

V usage is TRBV10-3 and J usage is TRBJ2-1; 9 nucleotides match TRBD2. In germline, CDR1 is ENHRY, CDR2 SYGVKD. The CDR3 is made up of 18 amino acids. The junction had 18 bases not matched to a gene; V was cut back by 5 bases and J by 7 bases. The CDR3 reads CAISLGLAGPPGRNEQFF. For the CDR3, the DNA is TGTGCCATCAGTTTAGGGCTAGCGGGGCCCCCAGGGAGAAATGAGCAGTTCTTC.

The V call is TRBV7-2, the J call TRBJ1-1; perhaps TRBD1 as D (6 bases). Trimming removed 7 bases at V and 5 bases at J, with 17 bases between. Germline CDR1 and CDR2: SGHTA and FQGNSA. The CDR3 is made up of 14 amino acids. The CDR3 DNA sequence: TGTGCCAGCAACCCAAGGGGGTCGTGGACTGAAGCTTTCTTT. Protein: CASNPRGSWTEAFF.

This chain connects TRBV5-4 to TRBJ1-5; possibly TRBD1 for D (5 bases). The CDR3 is 13 residues long. Trimming cost V 0 bases and J 9 bases, with 10 bases left between them. Per germline, CDR1 SGHNT and CDR2 YYREEE (reference sequence). CDR3 bases: TGTGCCAGCAGCTTGGGGGGCTCAGGGCCCCAGCATTTT. Translating it yields CASSLGGSGPQHF. Filled out from reference TRBV5-4 and TRBJ1-5, the complete variable domain reads ETGVTQSPTHLIKTRGQQVTLRCSSQSGHNTVSWYQQALGQGPQFIFQYYREEENGRGNFPPRFSGLQFPNYSSELNVNALELDDSALYLCASSLGGSGPQHFGDGTRLSIL.

The V and J genes are TRBV3-1 (or the pseudogene TRBV3-2) and TRBJ2-3, with 7 bases identical to TRBD2. Germline trimming cut 2 bases from V and 3 bases from J; bases unmatched to any gene: 11. Germline CDR1 LGHDT, CDR2 YNNKEL (reference sequence). CDR3 length: 17 amino acids. CDR3 sequence reads: CASSQRGGGSSTDTQYF. The CDR3 DNA reads as TGTGCCAGCAGCCAACGGGGAGGCGGGAGTTCGACAGATACGCAGTATTTT.